The 10 T cell receptor beta chains below all came from one sample that was sequenced in a study of cytomegalovirus exposure and HLA in healthy donors. PCR primers comprised 60 Vbeta and 13 Jbeta primers. Assay: immunoSEQ multiplex PCR; the TCRdb copy retains only in-frame clones and omits some. The sample lists 160,000 or so clones, around 77% occurring once. Material for sequencing was PBMCs. Every receptor here comes from a woman aged 40 to 50 in good health and CMV-seronegative.

In its sample, this clone was seen a few times. The V and J genes are TRBV30 and TRBJ1-2; 11 nucleotides agree with TRBD1. The CDR3 consists of 17 residues. The junction had 10 bases not matched to a gene; V was cut back by 0 bases and J by 4 bases. Germline V lookup: CDR1 GTSNPN, CDR2 SVGIG (reference sequence). The DNA of the CDR3 is TGTGCCTGGAGTGTAGGAGGGACAGGGGGATCGAGCTATGGCTACACCTTC. Translation gives CAWSVGGTGGSSYGYTF.

This clone was found once. V usage is TRBV5-1 and J usage is TRBJ2-2; 8 nucleotides align to TRBD1. Germline CDR1 and CDR2: SGHRS and YFSETQ. This CDR3 has 14 amino acids. With 4 bases clipped from V and 8 bases from J, the junction kept 7 bases outside the gene matches. Here the CDR3 DNA reads TGCGCCAGCAGCGTGGACAGGGCGGCGGGGGAGCTGTTTTTT. Encoded protein: CASSVDRAAGELFF. The complete variable domain, with remaining parts taken from reference TRBV5-1 and TRBJ2-2, reads KAGVTQTPRYLIKTRGQQVTLSCSPISGHRSVSWYQQTPGQGLQFLFEYFSETQRNKGNFPGRFSGRQFSNSRSEMNVSTLELGDSALYLCASSVDRAAGELFFGEGSRLTVL.

The chain is built from TRBV7-6 and TRBJ2-3; the match to TRBD1 covers 8 bases. CDR3 length equals 16 residues. CDR1 is SGHVS, CDR2 FNYEAQ, per germline. Trimming removed 2 bases from V and 1 base from J; junction bases left unmatched: 5. CDR3 region: CASSLQGARGTDTQYF. As DNA, the CDR3 is TGTGCCAGCAGCTTACAGGGGGCCAGAGGCACAGATACGCAGTATTTT.

The chain couples TRBV19 to TRBJ1-1, with 12 positions matching TRBD1. This CDR3 is built from 15 residues. CDR1 LNHDA and CDR2 SQIVND come from the germline V gene (reference sequence). J was trimmed by 3 bases and V by 5 bases; bases with no gene match: 4. CDR3 region: CASSWDRGLDTEAFF. The CDR3 bases are TGTGCCAGTAGTTGGGACAGGGGGCTGGACACTGAAGCTTTCTTT.

This clone has just a few counts. The chain carries TRBV7-3 and TRBJ2-1; TRBD2 matches at 14 bases. The germline V gene has CDR1 SGHTA and CDR2 FQGTGA. The trim removed 5 bases at V and 6 bases at J, leaving 3 bases unmatched. The CDR3 loop spans 15 amino acids. CDR3 sequence (DNA): TGTGCCAGCAGCCCAGGGACTAGCGGGAGCAATGAGCAGTTCTTC. It encodes CASSPGTSGSNEQFF.

This clone was observed a single time. V is TRBV27 and J is TRBJ1-5, with 8 bases lining up with TRBD1. The CDR3 consists of 15 residues. V gave up 2 bases and J gave up 4 bases; unmatched junction bases: 4. Germline CDR1 MNHEY, CDR2 SMNVEV (reference sequence). CDR3 sequence: CASSLGDRTNQPQHF. DNA for the CDR3: TGTGCCAGCAGTTTAGGGGACAGGACGAATCAGCCCCAGCATTTT.

This clone was seen at least ten times. At the DNA level, this CDR3 is encoded by other sequences in the same sample as well. The rearrangement uses TRBV6-5 and TRBJ2-3; unclear D gene. V was trimmed by 5 bases and J by 0 bases, leaving 3 bases between them. This CDR3 is built from 12 residues. Germline lookup yields CDR1 MNHEY and CDR2 SVGAGI. CDR3 nucleotide sequence: TGTGCCAGCAGTCCAAGCACAGATACGCAGTATTTT. It yields the protein CASSPSTDTQYF.

In this sample, this clone turned up once. V gene TRBV7-9 combines with J gene TRBJ2-4; TRBD2 agrees at 9 bases. V shed 5 bases and J 6 bases; nucleotides not matched to a gene: 5. The CDR3 extends over 14 amino acids. Looked up from germline, CDR1 is SEHNR and CDR2 is FQNEAQ (reference sequence). The DNA of the CDR3 is TGTGCCAGCAGCACCGGGACTAGCAGAAACATTCAGTACTTC. Its translation is CASSTGTSRNIQYF.

This chain links TRBV19 with TRBJ2-2; TRBD1 might be the D (5 bases). CDR3 length: 15 residues. Germline V gives CDR1 LNHDA, CDR2 SQIVND (reference sequence). V was cut by 6 bases and J by 2 bases, with 13 bases left in between. This chain's CDR3 is CASRNEQVNTGELFF. CDR3 DNA sequence: TGTGCCAGTAGAAACGAACAGGTTAACACCGGGGAGCTGTTTTTT.

This clone appeared a few times. The gene calls are TRBV15 and TRBJ2-1; D may be TRBD2 (6 bases). The CDR3 length is 16 residues. The germline CDR1 and CDR2 sequences are LNHNV and YYDKDF (reference sequence). The ends were cut back, 0 bases at V and 6 bases at J, with 15 bases in the middle. The CDR3 region is CATSREERLGGNEQFF. Written as DNA, the CDR3 is TGTGCCACCAGCAGAGAGGAGCGCCTGGGGGGCAATGAGCAGTTCTTC.